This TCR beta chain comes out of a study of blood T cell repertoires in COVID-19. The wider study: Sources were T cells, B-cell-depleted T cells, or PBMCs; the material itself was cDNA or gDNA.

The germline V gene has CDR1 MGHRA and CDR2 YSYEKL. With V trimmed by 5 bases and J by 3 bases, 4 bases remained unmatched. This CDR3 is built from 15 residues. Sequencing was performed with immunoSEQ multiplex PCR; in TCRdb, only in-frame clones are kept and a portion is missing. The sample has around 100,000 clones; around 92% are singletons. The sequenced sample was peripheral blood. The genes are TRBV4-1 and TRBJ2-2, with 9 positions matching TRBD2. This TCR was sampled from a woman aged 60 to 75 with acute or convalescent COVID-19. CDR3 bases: TGCGCCAGCAGCGAAGCGGGAGGACACACCGGGGAGCTGTTTTTT. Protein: CASSEAGGHTGELFF.